This is a list of T cell receptor beta chains from one sample in a study of human T cells and chemical hapten exposure. MiXCR was run by TCRdb on the RACE reads, yielding one entry per CDR3 protein. The sample contains fewer than 200,000 distinct CDR3 sequences, 20% to 25% of which appear only once. The material sequenced was whole blood, taken in connection with sensitization to the hapten diphenylcyclopropenone (DPC). These receptors were collected from a woman aged 45-65 years with alopecia areata. Some clones in this sample may be carry-over from other donors' samples. The CDR3 runs from the conserved cysteine through the conserved F or W. The D gene is left open where the match is weak. Size is stated for part of the rows, as once, few or many counts, or as a class when the clone is expanded.

J: TRBJ1-5
V: TRBV28
D: TRBD1
size: few
CDR3: CASSLSGTGGYQPQHF
DNA: TGTGCCAGCAGTTTATCTGGGACAGGGGGCTATCAGCCCCAGCATTTT

J: TRBJ1-2
V: TRBV5-1
D: NA
size: NA
CDR3: CASSLGGMANYGYTF
DNA: TGCGCCAGCAGCTTGGGAGGAATGGCGAACTATGGCTACACCTTC

J: TRBJ2-7
V: TRBV19
D: NA
size: NA
CDR3: CASSPRPAAYEQYF
DNA: TGTGCCAGTAGTCCGAGACCGGCAGCCTACGAGCAGTACTTC

J: TRBJ1-1
V: TRBV6-1
D: NA
size: NA
CDR3: CASSERGGMNTEAFF
DNA: TGTGCCAGCAGTGAACGGGGGGGGATGAACACTGAAGCTTTCTTT

J: TRBJ2-3
V: TRBV27
D: TRBD2
size: few
CDR3: CASSLQRGDTQYF
DNA: TGTGCCAGCAGTTTGCAGCGGGGCGATACGCAGTATTTT

J: TRBJ2-7
V: TRBV2
D: NA
size: few
CDR3: CASTRAVALSSYEQYF
DNA: TGTGCCAGCACCCGGGCGGTAGCGCTAAGCTCCTACGAGCAGTACTTC

J: TRBJ2-5
V: TRBV5-1
D: NA
size: NA
CDR3: CASSLAGGGLETQYF
DNA: TGCGCCAGCAGCCTTGCAGGGGGAGGACTAGAGACCCAGTACTTC

J: TRBJ1-1
V: TRBV4-1
D: NA
size: few
CDR3: CASSQEGEPWDAFF
DNA: TGCGCCAGCAGCCAAGAAGGCGAACCCTGGGATGCTTTCTTT

J: TRBJ2-5
V: TRBV5-1
D: NA
size: few
CDR3: CASSYHDHQETQYF
DNA: TGCGCCAGCAGTTACCACGACCATCAAGAGACCCAGTACTTC

J: TRBJ1-1
V: TRBV3-1
D: TRBD1
size: NA
CDR3: CASSFQGAGTEAFF
DNA: TGTGCCAGCTCTTTCCAGGGGGCTGGGACTGAAGCTTTCTTT

J: TRBJ2-7
V: TRBV5-1
D: TRBD2
size: few
CDR3: CASSLLWTSGPGGEQYF
DNA: TGCGCCAGCAGCTTACTCTGGACTAGCGGCCCTGGGGGCGAGCAGTACTTC

J: TRBJ2-7
V: TRBV10-2
D: TRBD2
size: few
CDR3: CASSDRLAGGEYF
DNA: TGCGCCAGCAGTGATCGGCTAGCGGGAGGAGAGTACTTC

J: TRBJ2-7
V: TRBV20-1
D: TRBD2
size: few
CDR3: CSAIGTSGHYEQYF
DNA: TGCAGTGCTATAGGGACTAGCGGGCACTACGAGCAGTACTTC

J: TRBJ2-3
V: TRBV29-1
D: TRBD1
size: few
CDR3: CSGDRGGGTDTQYF
DNA: TGCAGCGGGGACAGGGGAGGGGGCACAGATACGCAGTATTTT

J: TRBJ1-2
V: TRBV25-1
D: NA
size: NA
CDR3: CASSERGEAGYTF
DNA: TGTGCCAGCAGCGAACGGGGAGAGGCTGGCTACACCTTC

J: TRBJ2-1
V: TRBV29-1
D: NA
size: NA
CDR3: CSASEQFF
DNA: TGCAGCGCGAGTGAGCAGTTCTTC

J: TRBJ2-7
V: TRBV24-1
D: NA
size: NA
CDR3: CATSDSPDVVRDEQYF
DNA: TGTGCCACCAGTGACTCCCCGGACGTGGTGAGGGACGAGCAGTACTTC

J: TRBJ2-3
V: TRBV7-2
D: TRBD2
size: few
CDR3: CASSFKREMGTDTQYF
DNA: TGTGCCAGCAGCTTTAAGCGGGAGATGGGGACAGATACGCAGTATTTT

J: TRBJ2-2
V: TRBV7-3
D: NA
size: few
CDR3: CASSRNGQNTGELFF
DNA: TGTGCCAGCAGCCGGAACGGGCAGAACACCGGGGAGCTGTTTTTT

J: TRBJ2-1
V: TRBV9
D: NA
size: NA
CDR3: CASSVGGGEDGSYNEQFF
DNA: TGTGCCAGCAGCGTAGGAGGAGGGGAGGATGGGTCCTACAATGAGCAGTTCTTC

J: TRBJ1-5
V: TRBV6-6
D: NA
size: few
CDR3: CASSEGYQPQHF
DNA: TGTGCCAGCAGCGAGGGCTATCAGCCCCAGCATTTT

J: TRBJ1-2
V: TRBV5-4
D: TRBD1
size: NA
CDR3: CASSLNRGRGYTF
DNA: TGTGCCAGCAGCTTGAACAGGGGAAGGGGCTACACCTTC

J: TRBJ2-1
V: TRBV27
D: TRBD1
size: NA
CDR3: CASSFLGGQENEQFF
DNA: TGTGCCAGCAGTTTCCTAGGGGGACAGGAAAATGAGCAGTTCTTC

J: TRBJ2-2
V: TRBV25-1
D: NA
size: many
CDR3: CASSESPAGGELFF
DNA: TGTGCCAGCAGTGAAAGTCCCGCCGGCGGGGAGCTGTTTTTT

J: TRBJ2-1
V: TRBV4-2
D: TRBD2
size: NA
CDR3: CASSQETSGIEQFF
DNA: TGTGCCAGCAGCCAAGAAACTAGCGGGATTGAGCAGTTCTTC

J: TRBJ2-4
V: TRBV10-3
D: NA
size: NA
CDR3: CATTFDLKNIQYF
DNA: TGTGCCACAACTTTTGATCTCAAAAACATTCAGTACTTC

J: TRBJ2-3
V: TRBV12-3/TRBV12-4
D: TRBD2
size: NA
CDR3: CASSSGLAGVPDTQYF
DNA: TGTGCCAGCAGTTCAGGACTAGCGGGAGTTCCAGATACGCAGTATTTT

J: TRBJ1-6
V: TRBV30
D: TRBD1
size: many
CDR3: CAWSTGQGSPLHF
DNA: TGTGCCTGGAGTACCGGACAGGGTTCACCCCTCCACTTT

J: TRBJ1-2
V: TRBV12-3/TRBV12-4
D: NA
size: NA
CDR3: CASSFRGVSYGYTF
DNA: TGTGCCAGCAGTTTTCGGGGGGTCAGCTATGGCTACACCTTC

J: TRBJ1-1
V: TRBV7-8
D: NA
size: NA
CDR3: CASSLGARATWGTEAFF
DNA: TGTGCCAGCAGCTTAGGAGCCAGGGCGACGTGGGGCACTGAAGCTTTCTTT

J: TRBJ2-2
V: TRBV5-1
D: TRBD2
size: NA
CDR3: CASSFVLAPNTGELFF
DNA: TGCGCCAGCAGCTTTGTACTAGCGCCCAACACCGGGGAGCTGTTTTTT

J: TRBJ1-4
V: TRBV20-1
D: NA
size: NA
CDR3: CSASLRSTNEKLFF
DNA: TGCAGTGCTAGTCTGCGCTCAACTAATGAAAAACTGTTTTTT

J: TRBJ1-1
V: TRBV27
D: TRBD1
size: many
CDR3: CASTQQDRFPQGTEAFF
DNA: TGTGCCAGCACTCAACAGGACAGGTTCCCTCAAGGGACTGAAGCTTTCTTT

J: TRBJ1-1
V: TRBV29-1
D: NA
size: NA
CDR3: CSAKNGPTEAFF
DNA: TGCAGCGCAAAAAACGGCCCCACTGAAGCTTTCTTT

J: TRBJ2-2
V: TRBV5-1
D: NA
size: NA
CDR3: CASSSGQNTGELFF
DNA: TGCGCCAGCAGCTCCGGACAGAACACCGGGGAGCTGTTTTTT

J: TRBJ1-1
V: TRBV29-1
D: TRBD1
size: NA
CDR3: CSVGTGQGGAFF
DNA: TGCAGCGTTGGTACTGGACAGGGAGGAGCTTTCTTT

J: TRBJ2-5
V: TRBV29-1
D: TRBD1
size: NA
CDR3: CSVRGTGDGTQYF
DNA: TGCAGCGTGCGCGGGACAGGGGACGGGACCCAGTACTTC

J: TRBJ2-7
V: TRBV7-9
D: NA
size: NA
CDR3: CASSLGRYEQYF
DNA: TGTGCCAGCAGCTTAGGACGCTACGAGCAGTACTTC

J: TRBJ2-7
V: TRBV7-7
D: NA
size: NA
CDR3: CASSLGHGGPYEQYF
DNA: TGTGCTAGCAGCTTAGGGCACGGTGGCCCCTACGAGCAGTACTTC

J: TRBJ2-7
V: TRBV7-9
D: TRBD2
size: few
CDR3: CASSSSGTSAIYF
DNA: TGTGCCAGCAGCTCCTCGGGGACTAGCGCGATATACTTC

J: TRBJ2-7
V: TRBV12-3/TRBV12-4
D: NA
size: NA
CDR3: CASNARDTTYEQYF
DNA: TGTGCCAGCAACGCCCGGGACACCACCTACGAGCAGTACTTC

J: TRBJ1-4
V: TRBV5-5
D: NA
size: NA
CDR3: CASSLVRVSNEKLFF
DNA: TGTGCCAGCAGCTTGGTACGAGTATCTAATGAAAAACTGTTTTTT

J: TRBJ1-5
V: TRBV3-1
D: NA
size: NA
CDR3: CASSQVFSYSNQPQHF
DNA: TGTGCCAGCAGCCAAGTGTTCAGCTATAGCAATCAGCCCCAGCATTTT

J: TRBJ2-7
V: TRBV7-3
D: NA
size: NA
CDR3: CASSMTEAGEQYF
DNA: TGTGCCAGCAGCATGACAGAGGCCGGCGAGCAGTACTTC

J: TRBJ2-2
V: TRBV5-1
D: NA
size: NA
CDR3: CASRVLGQNFRTGELFF
DNA: TGCGCCAGCAGAGTTTTAGGCCAGAACTTTCGGACCGGGGAGCTGTTTTTT

J: TRBJ1-3
V: TRBV30
D: TRBD1
size: NA
CDR3: CAWSLHGTGGNTIYF
DNA: TGTGCCTGGAGTCTCCACGGGACAGGGGGAAACACCATATATTTT

J: TRBJ1-5
V: TRBV20-1
D: NA
size: NA
CDR3: CSASMGANQPQHF
DNA: TGCAGTGCTAGCATGGGGGCAAATCAGCCCCAGCATTTT

J: TRBJ2-7
V: TRBV12-3/TRBV12-4
D: NA
size: few
CDR3: CASSSAGTYEQYF
DNA: TGTGCCAGCAGTTCGGCCGGCACCTACGAGCAGTACTTC

J: TRBJ1-3
V: TRBV5-1
D: TRBD1
size: few
CDR3: CASSQRTGDGNTIYF
DNA: TGCGCCAGCAGCCAACGGACAGGCGACGGAAACACCATATATTTT

J: TRBJ1-1
V: TRBV12-3/TRBV12-4
D: NA
size: NA
CDR3: CASSLTGAVNTEAFF
DNA: TGTGCCAGCAGTCTAACTGGGGCAGTGAACACTGAAGCTTTCTTT

J: TRBJ2-5
V: TRBV29-1
D: NA
size: once
CDR3: CSGSGVHTVSETQYF
DNA: TGCAGCGGATCAGGGGTTCATACGGTCAGCGAGACCCAGTACTTC

J: TRBJ1-4
V: TRBV20-1
D: NA
size: NA
CDR3: CSARGPTPSNEKLFF
DNA: TGCAGTGCTAGAGGTCCGACGCCGTCTAATGAAAAACTGTTTTTT